The 27 T cell receptor beta chains listed next were all sequenced from one sample in a study of cytomegalovirus exposure and HLA in healthy donors. PCR involved 60 Vbeta and 13 Jbeta primers. The repertoire was sequenced with immunoSEQ multiplex PCR; TCRdb's copy has only in-frame clones and lacks some. The sample includes over 150,000 clones, 85% of them seen just once. Sequencing was carried out using PBMCs. These receptors were obtained from a boy between 2 and 15 years old in good health and CMV-seronegative.

This clone has just a few counts. CDR3: CASSRPDRGRTPTGDTQYF. The CDR3 nucleotides read TGTGCCAGCAGTCGCCCGGACAGGGGGCGGACACCCACCGGAGATACGCAGTATTTT. The rearrangement uses TRBV2 and TRBJ2-3; the match to TRBD1 covers 11 bases. Germline values: CDR1 SNHLY, CDR2 FYNNEI. CDR3 length: 19 amino acids. Trimming at V came to 5 bases and at J to 5 bases, leaving 18 bases not matched to a gene.

V gene TRBV19 combines with J gene TRBJ1-1; D unresolved. The CDR3 extends over 14 amino acids. The V gene lost 3 bases and the J gene lost 3 bases, with 11 bases spanning the gap. Germline CDR1 is LNHDA and CDR2 is SQIVND (reference sequence). CDR3 residues: CASSIERRDTEAFF. For the CDR3, the DNA is TGTGCCAGTAGTATTGAACGGAGGGACACTGAAGCTTTCTTT.

This clone has a handful of counts. The chain recombines TRBV19 with TRBJ2-2, with 9 bases identical to TRBD1. The CDR3 extends over 15 amino acids. V lost 8 bases and J lost 3; bases outside the gene matches: 7. Germline assignment: CDR1 LNHDA and CDR2 SQIVND (reference sequence). CDR3: CASLRTGVDTGELFF. The CDR3 DNA sequence: TGTGCCAGTCTAAGGACAGGGGTCGACACCGGGGAGCTGTTTTTT. The whole variable domain, filled in from reference TRBV19 and TRBJ2-2, reads DGGITQSPKYLFRKEGQNVTLSCEQNLNHDAMYWYRQDPGQGLRLIYYSQIVNDFQKGDIAEGYSVSREKKESFPLTVTSAQKNPTAFYLCASLRTGVDTGELFFGEGSRLTVL.

This chain connects TRBV29-1 to TRBJ2-5, with a weak D call TRBD1 (8 bases). Germline CDR1 and CDR2: SQVTM and ANQGSEA. Trimming took 6 bases from V and 5 from J, leaving 19 bases between them. The CDR3 totals 14 residues. CDR3 nucleotides: TGCAGCGTGATAGGACAGGGAGGGTGGGAGACCCAGTACTTC. The encoded protein is CSVIGQGGWETQYF.

V usage is TRBV6-1 and J usage is TRBJ2-5; the match to TRBD2 covers 13 bases. CDR3 length: 13 amino acids. V lost 11 bases to trimming and J lost 10 bases; unmatched junction nucleotides: 10. Germline values: CDR1 MNHNS, CDR2 SASEGT. As DNA, the CDR3 is TGTGCCGGTGGACTAGCGGGGGACCGAGGCCAGTACTTC. Translation: CAGGLAGDRGQYF.

This rearrangement joins TRBV7-3 to TRBJ1-1, with D maybe TRBD1 (6 bases). The germline V gene has CDR1 SGHTA and CDR2 FQGTGA. The CDR3 is 9 residues long. CDR3 protein: CATQGEAFF. CDR3 in DNA: TGTGCTACACAGGGTGAAGCTTTCTTT.

The genes are TRBV19 and TRBJ1-5; a possible D gene is TRBD1 (5 bases). The CDR3 is made up of 16 amino acids. Trimming shortened V by 4 bases and J by 3 bases, and 16 bases separated the two germline ends. The germline CDR1 and CDR2 sequences are LNHDA and SQIVND (reference sequence). CDR3 protein: CASSSIPGLINQPQHF. The CDR3 DNA is TGTGCCAGTAGTAGTATTCCGGGACTGATCAATCAGCCCCAGCATTTT. Using reference TRBV19 and TRBJ1-5 for the parts outside the CDR3, the full variable domain is DGGITQSPKYLFRKEGQNVTLSCEQNLNHDAMYWYRQDPGQGLRLIYYSQIVNDFQKGDIAEGYSVSREKKESFPLTVTSAQKNPTAFYLCASSSIPGLINQPQHFGDGTRLSIL.

This chain's CDR3 is CARPQRGGQETQYF. The CDR3 DNA is TGTGCCCGACCCCAGCGGGGGGGACAAGAGACCCAGTACTTC. V is TRBV5-3 and J is TRBJ2-5; TRBD2 agrees at 10 bases. TRBV5-3 is labeled an ORF, and its function is uncertain. The CDR3 covers 14 residues. After removal of 10 bases from V and 2 bases from J, the junction contained 8 bases not matched to a gene.

CDR3 nucleotide sequence: TGTGCCAGCAGTCGTACGCCAGGGGACACTGAAGCTTTCTTT. It is translated as CASSRTPGDTEAFF. The chain couples TRBV27 to TRBJ1-1; maybe TRBD1 (6 bases). V was shortened by 5 bases and J by 3 bases, with 13 bases between the two germline ends. This CDR3 has 14 amino acids. CDR1 is MNHEY and CDR2 is SMNVEV in the germline V gene (reference sequence).

The V gene is TRBV10-3, the J gene TRBJ2-1; TRBD1 agrees at 9 bases. CDR1 and CDR2 (germline): ENHRY, SYGVKD. The CDR3 consists of 20 residues. Germline trimming cut 6 bases from V and 1 base from J; bases unmatched to any gene: 19. CDR3 bases: TGTGCCATCAGCCTTTTTTCCCGGGACAGGGATCTAATATCCTACAATGAGCAGTTCTTC. Its translation: CAISLFSRDRDLISYNEQFF.

CDR3 loop: CASSLRGSNQPQHF. The CDR3 DNA follows: TGTGCCAGCAGTTTAAGGGGGAGCAATCAGCCCCAGCATTTT. The chain uses TRBV27 and TRBJ1-5, with a possible D match to TRBD1 (6 bases). V was clipped by 2 bases and J by 1 base, with 6 bases between them. The CDR3 has 14 amino acids. CDR1 is MNHEY, CDR2 SMNVEV, per germline (reference sequence).

This chain connects TRBV11-2 to TRBJ2-7, with 7 positions matching TRBD2. The germline CDR1 and CDR2 sequences are SGHAT and FQNNGV. Trimming at V came to 3 bases and at J to 3 bases, leaving 14 bases not matched to a gene. CDR3 size: 17 residues. CDR3 protein: CASSLDEGLAAIYEQYF. CDR3 in DNA: TGTGCCAGCAGCTTGGACGAAGGGCTAGCGGCGATCTACGAGCAGTACTTC.

The chain combines TRBV2 with TRBJ2-7; no firm D call. Germline CDR1 reads SNHLY; CDR2 reads FYNNEI. The CDR3 loop spans 12 amino acids. Trimming pared 1 base from V and 4 bases from J, leaving 5 bases between. The CDR3 DNA is TGTGCCAGCAGTGAAGGCGGTTACGAGCAGTACGTC. Its translation: CASSEGGYEQYV.

This rearrangement joins TRBV18 to TRBJ2-7; no clear D. CDR1 and CDR2 (germline): KGHSH, LQKENI. Trimming took 2 bases from V and 0 from J, leaving 5 bases between them. The CDR3 has 13 amino acids. CDR3 sequence reads: CASSPGSSYEQYF. The CDR3 DNA reads as TGTGCCAGCTCACCAGGCAGCTCCTACGAGCAGTACTTC.

The chain combines TRBV28 with TRBJ1-6; D is possibly TRBD1 (5 bases). V was shortened by 6 bases and J by 0 bases, with 9 bases between the two germline ends. Germline V CDR1 and CDR2: MDHEN, SYDVKM. This CDR3 comprises 15 residues. CDR3 loop: CASSDRSSYNSPLHF. The CDR3 coding sequence is TGTGCCAGCAGCGACAGAAGCTCCTATAATTCACCCCTCCACTTT.

The rearrangement uses TRBV19 and TRBJ1-1; possible D gene TRBD1, 5 bases. The CDR3 extends over 13 amino acids. In germline, CDR1 is LNHDA, CDR2 SQIVND (reference sequence). Trimming took 6 bases from V and 6 from J, leaving 14 bases between them. CDR3 nucleotide sequence: TGTGCCAGTAGGAGGGAGGGCAGGGCTGAAGCTTTCTTT. Protein sequence: CASRREGRAEAFF.

This chain uses TRBV11-2 with TRBJ2-1; D is possibly TRBD2 (5 bases). The CDR3 is 14 residues long. CDR1 and CDR2 from the germline V gene are SGHAT and FQNNGV. V was shortened by 1 base and J by 4 bases, with 8 bases between the two germline ends. CDR3 nucleotides: TGTGCCAGCAGCTTAGGTGGGAGATACAATGAGCAGTTCTTC. Its translation is CASSLGGRYNEQFF.

The genes are TRBV5-1 and TRBJ1-5; 7 bases map to TRBD1. J gave up 3 bases and V 3 bases, and 3 bases lay outside the gene matches. The germline gives CDR1 SGHRS, CDR2 YFSETQ. This CDR3 contains 14 residues. The DNA of the CDR3 is TGCGCCAGCAGCTCCGGACAGGACAATCAGCCCCAGCATTTT. Translating gives CASSSGQDNQPQHF.

V gene TRBV27 combines with J gene TRBJ2-7; TRBD2 matches 10 bases. Germline values: CDR1 MNHEY, CDR2 SMNVEV (reference sequence). The CDR3 consists of 17 residues. V shed 4 bases, J shed 7 bases, and the junction held 16 bases outside the gene matches. DNA for the CDR3: TGTGCCAGCAGTTCGCTGATCCACGGACTAGCGGTGGGTGAGCAGTACGTC. Translating it yields CASSSLIHGLAVGEQYV.

This clone was detected once. The chain joins TRBV2 to TRBJ1-5, with D uncertain. This CDR3 spans 17 amino acids. The V gene's germline CDR1 is SNHLY and CDR2 FYNNEI. V shed 8 bases and J shed 0 bases, with 20 bases lying between them. The CDR3 loop is CASPGACPFYSNQPQHF. DNA of the CDR3: TGTGCCAGCCCCGGAGCCTGCCCCTTCTATAGCAATCAGCCCCAGCATTTT.

This chain connects TRBV10-3 to TRBJ1-1; D is uncertain. V was trimmed by 2 bases and J by 5 bases, leaving 6 bases between them. Per germline, CDR1 ENHRY and CDR2 SYGVKD. This CDR3 comprises 12 residues. For the CDR3, the DNA is TGTGCCATCAGTGAGGGAGAGACTGAAGCTTTCTTT. The encoded protein is CAISEGETEAFF.

The CDR3 sequence: CASSSRGTENYEQYF. The CDR3 coding sequence is TGTGCCAGCAGCTCCCGCGGGACGGAGAACTACGAGCAGTACTTC. The gene calls are TRBV7-2 and TRBJ2-7, with D possibly matching TRBD2 (6 bases). The CDR3 consists of 15 residues. V lost 4 bases and J lost 3, with 16 bases in between. CDR1 and CDR2 from the germline V gene are SGHTA and FQGNSA.

The chain has TRBV7-9 and TRBJ2-7; 7 nucleotides match TRBD1. The CDR3 runs to 15 residues. J was trimmed by 3 bases and V by 5 bases; bases with no gene match: 10. Germline loops: CDR1 SEHNR, CDR2 FQNEAQ (reference sequence). The CDR3 nucleotides read TGTGCCAGCAGCCAGCAGACAGGGTTGATCTACGAGCAGTACTTC. Its translation: CASSQQTGLIYEQYF.

V usage is TRBV5-1 and J usage is TRBJ2-2; no clear D. The germline gives CDR1 SGHRS, CDR2 YFSETQ. CDR3 size: 12 residues. Trimming shortened V by 3 bases and J by 4 bases, and 4 bases separated the two germline ends. CDR3 DNA sequence: TGCGCCAGCAGCTCGGGCACCGGGGAGCTGTTTTTT. Translated: CASSSGTGELFF.

This sequence joins TRBV10-2 and TRBJ1-6; no firm D call. Per germline, CDR1 WSHSY and CDR2 SAAADI. The CDR3 runs 15 residues. The V and J ends lost 2 bases and 8 bases respectively, with 13 bases between them. CDR3 protein: CASSEAPERDSPLHF. For the CDR3, the DNA is TGCGCCAGCAGTGAGGCTCCAGAGAGGGATTCACCCCTCCACTTT.

The J gene is TRBJ1-2, the V gene TRBV5-1, with no clear D. Trimming cost V 0 bases and J 5 bases, with 11 bases left between them. Germline CDR1 SGHRS, CDR2 YFSETQ. The CDR3 is 14 residues long. The CDR3, as DNA: TGCGCCAGCAGCTTGGAACTGCCGCGGTATGGCTACACCTTC. It encodes CASSLELPRYGYTF.

The chain recombines TRBV6-5 with TRBJ1-1; no clear D gene. V was shortened by 4 bases and J by 6 bases, with 6 bases between the two germline ends. The length of the CDR3 is 11 residues. Germline V lookup: CDR1 MNHEY, CDR2 SVGAGI. The CDR3 DNA reads TGTGCCAGCAGTTCCCCCGCTGAAGCTTTCTTT. It specifies CASSSPAEAFF.